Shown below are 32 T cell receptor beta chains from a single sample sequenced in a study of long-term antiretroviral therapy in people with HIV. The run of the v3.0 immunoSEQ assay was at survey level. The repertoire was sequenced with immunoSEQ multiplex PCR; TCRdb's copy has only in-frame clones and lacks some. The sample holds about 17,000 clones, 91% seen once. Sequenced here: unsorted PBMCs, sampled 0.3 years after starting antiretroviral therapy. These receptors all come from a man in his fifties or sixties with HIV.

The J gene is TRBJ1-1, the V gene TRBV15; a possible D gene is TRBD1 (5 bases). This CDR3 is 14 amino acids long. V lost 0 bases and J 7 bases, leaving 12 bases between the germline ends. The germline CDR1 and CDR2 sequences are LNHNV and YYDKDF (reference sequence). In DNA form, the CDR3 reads TGTGCCACCAGCAGAGATATGTTTAGGGGTGAAGCTTTCTTT. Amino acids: CATSRDMFRGEAFF.

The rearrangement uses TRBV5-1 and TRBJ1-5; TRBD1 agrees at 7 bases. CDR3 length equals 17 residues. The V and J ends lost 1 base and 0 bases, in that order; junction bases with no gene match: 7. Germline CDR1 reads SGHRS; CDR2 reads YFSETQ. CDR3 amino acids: CASSLLPGQNSNQPQHF. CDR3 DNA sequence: TGCGCCAGCAGCTTGCTCCCGGGACAGAATAGCAATCAGCCCCAGCATTTT.

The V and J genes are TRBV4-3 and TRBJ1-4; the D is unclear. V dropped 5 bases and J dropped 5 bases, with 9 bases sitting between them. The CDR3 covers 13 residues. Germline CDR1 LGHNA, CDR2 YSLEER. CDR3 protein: CASSVQLNEKLFF. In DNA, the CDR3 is TGCGCCAGCAGCGTCCAGTTAAATGAAAAACTGTTTTTT.

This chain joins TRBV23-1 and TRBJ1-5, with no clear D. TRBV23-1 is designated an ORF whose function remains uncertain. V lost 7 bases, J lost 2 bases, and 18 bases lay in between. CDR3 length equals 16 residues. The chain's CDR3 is CASTLGPGMGNQPQHF. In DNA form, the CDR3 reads TGCGCCAGCACCCTCGGCCCGGGGATGGGCAATCAGCCCCAGCATTTT.

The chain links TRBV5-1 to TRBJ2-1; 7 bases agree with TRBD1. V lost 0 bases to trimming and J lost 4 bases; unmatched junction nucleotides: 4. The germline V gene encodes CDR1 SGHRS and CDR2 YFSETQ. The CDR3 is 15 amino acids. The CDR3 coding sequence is TGCGCCAGCAGCTTGGATCGACAGGGTTACAATGAGCAGTTCTTC. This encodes CASSLDRQGYNEQFF.

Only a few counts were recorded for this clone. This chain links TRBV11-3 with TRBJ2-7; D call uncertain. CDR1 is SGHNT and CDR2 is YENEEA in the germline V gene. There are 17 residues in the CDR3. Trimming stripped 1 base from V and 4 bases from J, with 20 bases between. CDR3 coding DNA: TGTGCCAGCAGCTTAGCCCCTCCCTCAGGTGGCCTGTACGAGCAGTACTTC. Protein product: CASSLAPPSGGLYEQYF.

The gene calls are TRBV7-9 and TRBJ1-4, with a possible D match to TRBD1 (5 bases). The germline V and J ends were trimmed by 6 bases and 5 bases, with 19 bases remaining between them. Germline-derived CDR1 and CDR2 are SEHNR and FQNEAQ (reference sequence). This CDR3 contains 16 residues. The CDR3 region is CASRLTGAGGNEKLFF. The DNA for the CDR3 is TGTGCCAGCAGATTAACCGGGGCCGGAGGGAATGAAAAACTGTTTTTT. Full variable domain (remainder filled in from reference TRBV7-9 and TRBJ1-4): DTGVSQNPRHKITKRGQNVTFRCDPISEHNRLYWYRQTLGQGPEFLTYFQNEAQLEKSRLLSDRFSAERPKGSFSTLEIQRTEQGDSAMYLCASRLTGAGGNEKLFFGSGTQLSVL.

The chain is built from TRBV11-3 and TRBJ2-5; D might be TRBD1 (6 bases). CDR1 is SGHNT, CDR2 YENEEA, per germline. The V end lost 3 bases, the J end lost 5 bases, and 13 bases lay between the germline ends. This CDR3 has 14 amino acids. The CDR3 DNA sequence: TGTGCCAGCAGCTTTGGGGGCGCATCGGAGACCCAGTACTTC. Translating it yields CASSFGGASETQYF.

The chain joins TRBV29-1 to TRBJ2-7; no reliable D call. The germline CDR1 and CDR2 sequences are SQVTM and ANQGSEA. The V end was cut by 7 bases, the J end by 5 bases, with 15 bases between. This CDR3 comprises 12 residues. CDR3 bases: TGCAGCGGAGGAAGGTCGTCGGACGAGCAGTACTTC. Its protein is CSGGRSSDEQYF.

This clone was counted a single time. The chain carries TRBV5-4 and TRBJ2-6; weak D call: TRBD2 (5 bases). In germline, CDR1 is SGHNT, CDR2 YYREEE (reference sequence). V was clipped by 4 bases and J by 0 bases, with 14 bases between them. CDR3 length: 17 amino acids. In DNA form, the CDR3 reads TGTGCCAGCAGCCCCCATGTTGGGAGCTCTGGGGCCAACGTCCTGACTTTC. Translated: CASSPHVGSSGANVLTF.

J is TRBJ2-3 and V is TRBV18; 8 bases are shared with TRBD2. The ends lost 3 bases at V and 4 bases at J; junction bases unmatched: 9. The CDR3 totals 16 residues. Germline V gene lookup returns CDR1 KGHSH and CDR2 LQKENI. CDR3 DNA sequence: TGTGCCAGCTCACCCCTCGGACTAGCTCCCGCAGATACGCAGTATTTT. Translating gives CASSPLGLAPADTQYF.

CDR3 nucleotides: TGCGCCAGCAGCCCCGGTTCCGGGACAGGGACCACAGATACGCAGTATTTT. Protein sequence: CASSPGSGTGTTDTQYF. V is TRBV5-1 and J is TRBJ2-3, with TRBD1 matching 9 bases. The CDR3 length is 17 residues. The V gene's germline CDR1 is SGHRS and CDR2 YFSETQ. The V gene end was trimmed by 4 bases and the J gene end by 2 bases; junction bases not matched to a gene: 11.

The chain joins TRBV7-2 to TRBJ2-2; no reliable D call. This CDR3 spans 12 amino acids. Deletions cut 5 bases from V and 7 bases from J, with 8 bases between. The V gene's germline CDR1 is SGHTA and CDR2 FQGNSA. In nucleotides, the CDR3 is TGTGCCAGCAGCCCCTGGGGCGGGGAGCTGTTTTTT. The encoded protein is CASSPWGGELFF.

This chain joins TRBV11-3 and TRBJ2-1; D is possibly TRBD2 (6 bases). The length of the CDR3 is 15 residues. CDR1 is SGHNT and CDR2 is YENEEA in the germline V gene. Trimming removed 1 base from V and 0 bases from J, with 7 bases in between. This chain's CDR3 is CASSLGDFSYNEQFF. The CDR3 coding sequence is TGTGCCAGCAGCTTAGGGGACTTCTCCTACAATGAGCAGTTCTTC.

CDR3 sequence reads: CASSLPSGGYEQFF. CDR3 coding DNA: TGTGCCAGCAGCTTGCCTAGCGGGGGTTATGAGCAGTTCTTC. This rearrangement joins TRBV5-6 to TRBJ2-1; 10 nucleotides align to TRBD2. V gave up 1 base and J gave up 8 bases; unmatched junction bases: 3. The length of the CDR3 is 14 residues. CDR1 is SGHDT, CDR2 YYEEEE, per germline.

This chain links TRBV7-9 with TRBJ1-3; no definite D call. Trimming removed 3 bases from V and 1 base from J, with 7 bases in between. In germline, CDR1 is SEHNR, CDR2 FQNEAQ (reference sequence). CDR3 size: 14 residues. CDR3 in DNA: TGTGCCAGCAGCTTTATGACTTCTGGAAACACCATATATTTT. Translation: CASSFMTSGNTIYF.

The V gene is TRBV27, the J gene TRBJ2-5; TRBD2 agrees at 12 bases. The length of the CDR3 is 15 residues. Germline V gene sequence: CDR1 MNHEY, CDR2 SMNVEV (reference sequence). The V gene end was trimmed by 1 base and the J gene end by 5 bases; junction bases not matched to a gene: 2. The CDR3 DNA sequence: TGTGCCAGCAGTTTATATACTAGCGGGGGGGAGACCCAGTACTTC. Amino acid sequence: CASSLYTSGGETQYF.

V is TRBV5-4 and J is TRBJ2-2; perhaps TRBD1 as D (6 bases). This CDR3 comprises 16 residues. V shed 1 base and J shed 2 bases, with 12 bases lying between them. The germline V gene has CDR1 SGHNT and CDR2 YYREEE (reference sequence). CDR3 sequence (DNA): TGTGCCAGCAGCTTGAACAGGGCTGTAAACACCGGGGAGCTGTTTTTT. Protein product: CASSLNRAVNTGELFF.

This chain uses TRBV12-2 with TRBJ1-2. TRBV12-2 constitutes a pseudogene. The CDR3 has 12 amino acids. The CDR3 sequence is CASRLANHGYTF. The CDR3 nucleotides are TGTGCAAGTCGCTTAGCGAACCATGGCTACACCTTC.

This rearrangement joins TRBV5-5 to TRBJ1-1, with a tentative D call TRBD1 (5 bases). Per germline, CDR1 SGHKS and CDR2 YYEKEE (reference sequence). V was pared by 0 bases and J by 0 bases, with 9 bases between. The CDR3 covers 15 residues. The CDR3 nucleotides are TGTGCCAGCAGCTTGGTGGGGGGAATGAACACTGAAGCTTTCTTT. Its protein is CASSLVGGMNTEAFF.

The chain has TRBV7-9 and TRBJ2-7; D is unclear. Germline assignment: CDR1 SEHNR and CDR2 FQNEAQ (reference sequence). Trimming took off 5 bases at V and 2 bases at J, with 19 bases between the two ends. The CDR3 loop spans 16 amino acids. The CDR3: CASSPTSTKGTYEQYF. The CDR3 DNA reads TGTGCCAGCAGCCCAACAAGTACCAAAGGGACCTACGAGCAGTACTTC.

The CDR3: CASSRDRGNTQYF. CDR3 sequence (DNA): TGTGCCAGCAGCAGGGACAGGGGGAATACGCAGTATTTT. The chain employs TRBV11-2 and TRBJ2-3, with 11 positions matching TRBD1. J lost 7 bases, V lost 5 bases, and 2 bases had no gene match. Germline CDR1 reads SGHAT; CDR2 reads FQNNGV. The CDR3 is 13 amino acids.

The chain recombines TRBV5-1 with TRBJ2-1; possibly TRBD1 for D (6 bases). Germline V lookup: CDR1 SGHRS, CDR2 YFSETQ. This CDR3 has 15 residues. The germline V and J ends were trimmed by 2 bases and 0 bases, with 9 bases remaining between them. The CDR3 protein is CASSLTGFSYNEQFF. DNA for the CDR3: TGCGCCAGCAGCTTAACAGGGTTCTCCTACAATGAGCAGTTCTTC.

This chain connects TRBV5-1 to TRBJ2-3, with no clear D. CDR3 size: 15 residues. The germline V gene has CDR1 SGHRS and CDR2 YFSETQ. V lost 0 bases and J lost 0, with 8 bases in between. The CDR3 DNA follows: TGCGCCAGCAGCTTGGTACAGACAAGCACAGATACGCAGTATTTT. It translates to CASSLVQTSTDTQYF.

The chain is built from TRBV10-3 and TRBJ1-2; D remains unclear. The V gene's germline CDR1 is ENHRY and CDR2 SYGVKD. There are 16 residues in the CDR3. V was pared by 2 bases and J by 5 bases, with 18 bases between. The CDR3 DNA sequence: TGTGCCATCAGTGAGCTAGGGTACCCCGCGGATTATGGCTACACCTTC. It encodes CAISELGYPADYGYTF.

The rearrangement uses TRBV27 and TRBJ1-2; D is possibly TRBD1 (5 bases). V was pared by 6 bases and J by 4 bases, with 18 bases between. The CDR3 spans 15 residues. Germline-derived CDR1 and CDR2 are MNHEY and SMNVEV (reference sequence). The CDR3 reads CASRARGTPVYGYTF. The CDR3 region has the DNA TGTGCCAGCAGGGCCCGCGGGACTCCGGTCTATGGCTACACCTTC.

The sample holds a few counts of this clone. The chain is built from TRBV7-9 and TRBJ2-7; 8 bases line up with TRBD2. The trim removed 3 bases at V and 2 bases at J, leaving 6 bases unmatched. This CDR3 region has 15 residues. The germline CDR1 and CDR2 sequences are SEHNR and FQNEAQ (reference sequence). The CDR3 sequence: CASSLTGGPAYEQYF. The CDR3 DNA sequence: TGTGCCAGCAGCTTGACGGGGGGGCCGGCCTACGAGCAGTACTTC.

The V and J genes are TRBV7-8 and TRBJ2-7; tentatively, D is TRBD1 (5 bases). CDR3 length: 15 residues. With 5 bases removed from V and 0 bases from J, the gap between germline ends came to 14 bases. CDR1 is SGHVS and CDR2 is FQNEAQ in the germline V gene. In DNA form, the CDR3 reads TGTGCCAGCAGCATCGAAGGGGTTGGCTCCTACGAGCAGTACTTC. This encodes CASSIEGVGSYEQYF.

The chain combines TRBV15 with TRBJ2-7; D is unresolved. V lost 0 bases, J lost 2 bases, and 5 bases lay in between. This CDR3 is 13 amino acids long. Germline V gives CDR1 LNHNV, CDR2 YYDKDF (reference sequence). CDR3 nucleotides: TGTGCCACCAGCAGAGACTGGACCTACGAGCAGTACTTC. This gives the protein CATSRDWTYEQYF.

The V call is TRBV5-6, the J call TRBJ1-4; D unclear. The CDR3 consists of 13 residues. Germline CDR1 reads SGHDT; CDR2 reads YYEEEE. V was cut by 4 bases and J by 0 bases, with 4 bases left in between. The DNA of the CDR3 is TGTGCCAGCAGCGGTCCAACTAATGAAAAACTGTTTTTT. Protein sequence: CASSGPTNEKLFF.

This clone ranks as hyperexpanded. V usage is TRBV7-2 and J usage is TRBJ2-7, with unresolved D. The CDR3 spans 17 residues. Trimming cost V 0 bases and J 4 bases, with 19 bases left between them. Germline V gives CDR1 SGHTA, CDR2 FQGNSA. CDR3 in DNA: TGTGCCAGCAGCTTAGCCCCTCCCTCAGGTGGCCTGTACGAGCAGTACTTC. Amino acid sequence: CASSLAPPSGGLYEQYF.

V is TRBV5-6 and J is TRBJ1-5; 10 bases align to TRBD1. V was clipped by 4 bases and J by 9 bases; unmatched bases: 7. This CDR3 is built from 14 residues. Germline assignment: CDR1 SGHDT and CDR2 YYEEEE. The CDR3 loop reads CASSIGQGVWPQHF. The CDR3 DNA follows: TGTGCCAGCAGCATAGGACAGGGGGTTTGGCCCCAGCATTTT.